The 18 T cell receptor beta chains below were found in one sample sequenced in a study of memory CD4+ T cells and cytomegalovirus serostatus. Single viable CD3+CD4+CD8-CD45RO+ cells were sorted as the memory CD4+ T cells. The protocol was immunoSEQ multiplex PCR, while the TCRdb copy is restricted to in-frame clones and leaves out a portion. The sample lists 50,000 to 65,000 clones, around 83% occurring once. Sequencing was carried out using memory CD4+ T cells from blood. These receptors all stem from an adult in good health and CMV-seropositive.

The V gene is TRBV15, the J gene TRBJ2-2; D is possibly TRBD1 (6 bases). The germline gives CDR1 LNHNV, CDR2 YYDKDF (reference sequence). Trimming removed 3 bases from V and 1 base from J, with 6 bases in between. This CDR3 contains 14 residues. CDR3 sequence: CATSRGQNTGELFF. In DNA form, the CDR3 reads TGTGCCACCAGCAGGGGACAGAACACCGGGGAGCTGTTTTTT.

The rearrangement links TRBV29-1 to TRBJ2-7, with TRBD1 matching over 10 bases. CDR1 is SQVTM and CDR2 is ANQGSEA in the germline V gene. The trim removed 7 bases at V and 5 bases at J, leaving 5 bases unmatched. The CDR3 consists of 12 residues. The chain's CDR3 is CSGTGGRNEQYF. The DNA of the CDR3 is TGCAGCGGGACAGGGGGTAGGAACGAGCAGTACTTC.

The rearrangement joins TRBV2 to TRBJ2-3, with TRBD2 matching 7 bases. This CDR3 is built from 18 residues. CDR1 and CDR2 from the germline V gene are SNHLY and FYNNEI. Trimming took 3 bases from V and 0 from J; bases not matched to a gene: 12. The CDR3 DNA reads TGTGCCAGCAGTGAGCCAGGCCTTCTAGCGGCTAGCACAGATACGCAGTATTTT. Encoded protein: CASSEPGLLAASTDTQYF.

The V call is TRBV7-9, the J call TRBJ1-1; D gene uncertain. Trimming cost V 5 bases and J 0 bases, with 10 bases left between them. From germline, CDR1 is SEHNR and CDR2 FQNEAQ (reference sequence). The CDR3 consists of 14 residues. DNA for the CDR3: TGTGCCAGCAGCCGGAACCACTTGAACACTGAAGCTTTCTTT. It codes for CASSRNHLNTEAFF.

The chain joins TRBV28 to TRBJ1-4; 7 bases map to TRBD1. This CDR3 is built from 15 residues. The ends lost 8 bases at V and 7 bases at J; junction bases unmatched: 13. Germline V gene data show CDR1 as MDHEN and CDR2 as SYDVKM. The CDR3 DNA reads TGTGCCAGCGGGGATACCAGGGGGTTAACTGAAAAACTGTTTTTT. Protein product: CASGDTRGLTEKLFF.

This sequence joins TRBV5-1 and TRBJ1-1; 9 nucleotides align to TRBD1. This CDR3 has 16 amino acids. Germline V gives CDR1 SGHRS, CDR2 YFSETQ. V dropped 4 bases and J dropped 0; count of bases not matched to a gene: 7. The CDR3 sequence is CASSPGTGFMNTEAFF. The CDR3, as DNA: TGCGCCAGCAGCCCCGGGACAGGGTTTATGAACACTGAAGCTTTCTTT.

The CDR3 region has the DNA TGTGCCAGCAGCTTGCCACAGGGGATTGGCTACACCTTC. This gives the protein CASSLPQGIGYTF. The V call is TRBV7-9, the J call TRBJ1-2; 7 bases are shared with TRBD1. The trim removed 3 bases at V and 7 bases at J, leaving 5 bases unmatched. Germline loops: CDR1 SEHNR, CDR2 FQNEAQ (reference sequence). The CDR3 is 13 residues long.

This chain links TRBV18 with TRBJ2-1, with 15 bases matching TRBD2. CDR1 is KGHSH and CDR2 is LQKENI in the germline V gene. Losses at the gene ends were 6 bases for V and 8 bases for J; bases not matched to a gene: 5. This CDR3 comprises 15 residues. The CDR3 loop reads CASSPGTSGGYEQFF. The CDR3 region has the DNA TGTGCCAGCTCCCCCGGGACTAGCGGGGGGTATGAGCAGTTCTTC.

The chain's CDR3 is CASRDRGEAFF. CDR3 DNA: TGTGCCAGCAGGGACAGGGGTGAAGCTTTCTTT. The chain couples TRBV6-1 to TRBJ1-1; TRBD1 aligns across 9 bases. The CDR3 extends over 11 amino acids. CDR1 is MNHNS, CDR2 SASEGT, per germline. V was clipped by 6 bases and J by 7 bases; unmatched bases: 0.

The chain combines TRBV28 with TRBJ1-1; possible D gene TRBD1, 5 bases. Germline V gene data show CDR1 as MDHEN and CDR2 as SYDVKM. The CDR3 runs 15 residues. Trimming cost V 4 bases and J 1 base, with 13 bases left between them. The DNA of the CDR3 is TGTGCCAGCAGTTCCGCAGGGTGGGAGAACACTGAAGCTTTCTTT. Amino acid sequence: CASSSAGWENTEAFF.

The chain is built from TRBV28 and TRBJ1-1, with D unresolved. Germline V gene sequence: CDR1 MDHEN, CDR2 SYDVKM. The CDR3 totals 14 residues. Trimming removed 6 bases from V and 7 bases from J, with 18 bases in between. DNA for the CDR3: TGTGCCAGCAGCCTGCGCGGAGGCGCGGATGAAGCTTTCTTT. Translating it yields CASSLRGGADEAFF.

V gene TRBV7-3 combines with J gene TRBJ1-1; TRBD1 matches 8 bases. The CDR3 length is 13 residues. Looked up from germline, CDR1 is SGHTA and CDR2 is FQGTGA. After removal of 0 bases from V and 8 bases from J, the junction contained 2 bases not matched to a gene. The CDR3 bases are TGTGCCAGCAGCTTAACTGGGACAGGAGAAGCTTTCTTT. As protein: CASSLTGTGEAFF.

The rearrangement links TRBV6-5 to TRBJ2-1; D is undetermined. Trimming removed 4 bases at V and 10 bases at J, with 8 bases between. Germline CDR1 MNHEY, CDR2 SVGAGI. This CDR3 is 11 amino acids long. CDR3 coding DNA: TGTGCCAGCAGTTGGGTCGGGGAGCAGTTCTTC. Translating it yields CASSWVGEQFF.

This clone was seen once. The chain couples TRBV4-2 to TRBJ2-3; D gene uncertain. The length of the CDR3 is 13 residues. Germline CDR1 and CDR2: LGHNA and YNFKEQ. Trimming removed 6 bases at V and 6 bases at J, with 13 bases between. The CDR3, as DNA: TGTGCCAGCAGATTCGACCCGAGGGATACGCAGTATTTT. Translated, it gives CASRFDPRDTQYF.

The genes are TRBV28 and TRBJ2-4; 9 bases agree with TRBD1. The CDR3 runs to 15 residues. The ends lost 6 bases at V and 1 base at J; junction bases unmatched: 4. CDR1 MDHEN and CDR2 SYDVKM come from the germline V gene. CDR3 in DNA: TGTGCCAGCAGGGGAGGACAGGGGGCCAAAAACATTCAGTACTTC. Encoded protein: CASRGGQGAKNIQYF.

As DNA, the CDR3 is TGTGCCAGCAATACCCAACAGGGGTATGGCTACACCTTC. Its translation: CASNTQQGYGYTF. The chain is built from TRBV28 and TRBJ1-2; 7 positions agree with TRBD1. CDR1 and CDR2 from the germline V gene are MDHEN and SYDVKM. The CDR3 is 13 residues long. The V gene end was trimmed by 7 bases and the J gene end by 5 bases; junction bases not matched to a gene: 7.

This clone came up a few times. The V and J genes are TRBV6-5 and TRBJ1-3; D is possibly TRBD1 (6 bases). V lost 5 bases and J 0 bases, leaving 11 bases between the germline ends. The CDR3 has 15 residues. The germline gives CDR1 MNHEY, CDR2 SVGAGI. The CDR3 is CASSPADSSGNTIYF. CDR3 sequence (DNA): TGTGCCAGCAGTCCCGCGGACAGCTCTGGAAACACCATATATTTT.

The chain links TRBV7-2 to TRBJ2-7; possibly TRBD1 or TRBD2 for D (5 bases each). Germline CDR1 SGHTA, CDR2 FQGNSA. The V and J ends lost 0 bases and 3 bases respectively, with 12 bases between them. The CDR3 sequence is 15 residues long. The CDR3 here is CASSLAGDGGYEQYF. The CDR3 DNA reads TGTGCCAGCAGCTTAGCAGGGGACGGCGGCTACGAGCAGTACTTC.